The rows below give T cell receptor beta chains drawn from one sample of a study of shared clonotypes between healthy human individuals. Produced via immunoSEQ multiplex PCR; TCRdb's table is partial and in-frame only. This sample has 1.5 million to 2.5 million clones; about 94% occur once, and the top ten carry 0.95% to 1.5%. Sequenced input: naive CD8+ T cells sorted from blood. The origin of the receptors is a man between 18 and 29 years old in good health. Each CDR3 is given with its conserved first and last residue. Each record gives: D gene, J gene, clone size, V gene, CDR3 protein, CDR3 DNA. D genes are given only for firm matches. Only part of the rows carry a size: once, few, many, or a class if the clone is expanded.

TRBD1 TRBJ1-5 NA TRBV6-6 CASSNRGNQPQHF TGTGCCAGCAGTAACAGGGGAAACCAGCCCCAGCATTTT
NA TRBJ1-2 NA TRBV4-1 CASSFEDRFYGYTF TGCGCCAGCAGTTTCGAGGACAGATTCTATGGCTACACCTTC
TRBD2 TRBJ2-7 NA TRBV27 CASSLLRTSGIHEQYF TGTGCCAGCAGTCTTCTCCGGACTAGCGGGATCCACGAGCAGTACTTC
NA TRBJ1-6 once TRBV20-1 CSASRGFLHF TGCAGTGCTAGTCGTGGGTTTCTCCACTTT
NA TRBJ1-1 NA TRBV5-5 CASSKDNPEAFF TGTGCCAGCAGCAAGGACAACCCTGAAGCTTTCTTT
NA TRBJ2-2 NA TRBV4-3 CASSQDRRESGELFF TGCGCCAGCAGCCAAGATAGGCGCGAATCTGGGGAGCTGTTTTTT
NA TRBJ2-3 NA TRBV7-6 CASTPGGLRTDTQYF TGTGCCAGCACCCCAGGGGGACTTCGCACAGATACGCAGTATTTT
TRBD1 TRBJ1-2 NA TRBV30 CAWSVQGSAYGYTF TGTGCCTGGAGTGTACAGGGGTCGGCCTATGGCTACACCTTC
TRBD2 TRBJ2-7 NA TRBV27 CASSFSGALYEQYF TGTGCCAGCAGTTTTAGCGGGGCTCTCTACGAGCAGTACTTC
TRBD2 TRBJ2-7 NA TRBV7-9 CASSFGLAGGTSSYEQYF TGTGCCAGCAGCTTCGGGCTAGCGGGAGGGACGAGCTCCTACGAGCAGTACTTC
NA TRBJ2-7 NA TRBV21-1 CARSPGHSYEQYF TGTGCCAGAAGTCCAGGGCACTCCTACGAGCAGTACTTC
NA TRBJ2-5 NA TRBV7-9 CASSRQQSYQETQYF TGTGCCAGCAGCCGTCAACAGAGCTACCAAGAGACCCAGTACTTC
NA TRBJ2-1 once TRBV25-1 CASSDRAGYNEQFF TGTGCCAGCAGTGACAGGGCCGGCTACAATGAGCAGTTCTTC
TRBD1 TRBJ2-1 NA TRBV28 CASSPGQYNEQFF TGTGCCAGCAGTCCGGGACAGTACAATGAGCAGTTCTTC
NA TRBJ2-5 NA TRBV7-8 CASSLGGGGGETQYF TGTGCCAGCAGCTTAGGAGGAGGGGGTGGCGAGACCCAGTACTTC
TRBD1 TRBJ2-7 NA TRBV4-3 CASSQDLTGIYEQYF TGCGCCAGCAGCCAAGATCTGACAGGGATCTACGAGCAGTACTTC
TRBD1 TRBJ2-3 NA TRBV28 CASSFTGQGVGTDTQYF TGTGCCAGCAGTTTCACAGGACAGGGGGTCGGGACAGATACGCAGTATTTT
TRBD1 TRBJ2-1 NA TRBV6-1 CASSEEPGTEIYNEQFF TGTGCCAGCAGTGAAGAACCCGGGACAGAGATTTACAATGAGCAGTTCTTC
TRBD1 TRBJ2-2 NA TRBV5-4 CASSRDRGTGELFF TGTGCCAGCAGCAGGGACAGGGGGACCGGGGAGCTGTTTTTT
TRBD2 TRBJ2-7 once TRBV7-6 CASSLSASAGGSYEQYF TGTGCCAGCAGCTTGTCAGCATCAGCGGGAGGCTCCTACGAGCAGTACTTC
TRBD2 TRBJ2-5 NA TRBV6-6 CASAGGLDQETQYF TGTGCCAGCGCTGGAGGACTAGACCAAGAGACCCAGTACTTC
NA TRBJ2-1 NA TRBV7-9 CASSSGQTDYNEQFF TGTGCCAGCAGCTCCGGACAGACAGACTACAATGAGCAGTTCTTC
NA TRBJ1-1 NA TRBV25-1 CASSDYFWTEAFF TGTGCCAGCAGTGATTATTTTTGGACTGAAGCTTTCTTT
NA TRBJ2-1 NA TRBV29-1 CSVGAVLVHEQFF TGCAGCGTTGGAGCGGTCCTCGTCCATGAGCAGTTCTTC
NA TRBJ1-4 NA TRBV6-1 CASSGTVSSTNEKLFF TGTGCCAGCAGTGGGACAGTTTCCTCTACTAATGAAAAACTGTTTTTT
NA TRBJ2-7 NA TRBV11-2 CASSASSASYERYF TGTGCCAGCAGCGCTTCTAGCGCATCCTACGAGCGGTACTTC
NA TRBJ2-7 once TRBV11-1 CASSLGENEQYF TGTGCCAGCAGCTTAGGGGAAAACGAGCAGTACTTC
TRBD1 TRBJ2-2 NA TRBV13 CASSSSLTGRAGELFF TGTGCCAGCAGCTCGAGCCTGACAGGGCGCGCCGGGGAGCTGTTTTTT